The clone carrying this TCR beta chain was observed a handful of times. The antigen remains undetermined. TCRdb re-derived calls from the reads in MiXCR, one entry per CDR3 protein. The sample records 150,000 to 200,000 distinct CDR3 sequences, 15% to 20% being singletons. This sample was included in a study of T cell repertoires in cytomegalovirus infection. Study-wide findings and caveats: HLA-C-restricted CMV-specific TCR beta clonotypes were dominant in the ex vivo response.

Deletions cut 1 base from V and 2 bases from J, with 13 bases between. Germline assignment: CDR1 SGDLS and CDR2 YYNGEE. This CDR3 is built from 16 residues. This sequence joins TRBV9 and TRBJ1-3, with D unclear. Sequencing was carried out using PBMCs. This TCR was sampled from a human donor in good health (CMV status not recorded). Some clones in this sample may be carry-over from other donors' samples. CDR3 loop: CASSVHTRTAGNTIYF. The DNA of the CDR3 is TGTGCCAGCAGCGTACATACGAGGACGGCTGGAAACACCATATATTTT. Full variable domain (outside the CDR3, taken from reference TRBV9 and TRBJ1-3): DSGVTQTPKHLITATGQRVTLRCSPRSGDLSVYWYQQSLDQGLQFLIQYYNGEERAKGNILERFSAQQFPDLHSELNLSSLELGDSALYFCASSVHTRTAGNTIYFGEGSWLTVV.